The 30 T cell receptor beta chains reported below all come from one sample, sequenced in a study of identical twins. Via MiXCR, TCRdb re-called the 5' RACE reads, giving one row per CDR3 protein. The sample lists 1.5 million to 2 million distinct CDR3 sequences; around 33% were seen once. What was sequenced was cord blood. The receptors were gathered from a newborn girl in good health.

A few counts support this clonotype. This chain connects TRBV28 to TRBJ2-3, with 12 nucleotides matching TRBD2. Per germline, CDR1 MDHEN and CDR2 SYDVKM. The V and J ends lost 4 bases and 4 bases, in that order; junction bases with no gene match: 6. The CDR3 has 16 amino acids. CDR3 residues: CASSSPTSGSPDTQYF. The CDR3 coding sequence is TGTGCCAGCAGTTCCCCGACTAGCGGGAGTCCAGATACGCAGTATTTT.

The chain links TRBV3-1 to TRBJ2-3; D is uncertain. V was trimmed by 1 base and J by 1 base, leaving 12 bases between them. Germline assignment: CDR1 LGHDT and CDR2 YNNKEL (reference sequence). The length of the CDR3 is 16 residues. This CDR3 is CASSQAGRQGTDTQYF. CDR3 DNA sequence: TGTGCCAGCAGCCAAGCAGGCAGGCAGGGCACAGATACGCAGTATTTT.

This clonotype was recorded a few times. The V call is TRBV12-3 or TRBV12-4, the J call TRBJ2-1; 7 positions agree with TRBD1. CDR3 length equals 15 residues. Germline trimming cut 5 bases from V and 7 bases from J; bases unmatched to any gene: 11. This CDR3 reads CASSPHLDRVNEQFF. As DNA, the CDR3 is TGTGCCAGCAGTCCGCACCTAGACAGGGTAAATGAGCAGTTCTTC.

The rearrangement uses TRBV3-1 and TRBJ2-7, with 10 bases matching TRBD2. The CDR3 loop spans 15 amino acids. V was pared by 4 bases and J by 4 bases, with 7 bases of the junction left unmatched. The germline gives CDR1 LGHDT, CDR2 YNNKEL (reference sequence). CDR3 region: CASSRKREGSYEQYF. As DNA, the CDR3 is TGTGCCAGCAGCCGTAAGCGGGAGGGCTCTTACGAGCAGTACTTC.

In its sample, this clonotype was seen a few times. The chain couples TRBV20-1 to TRBJ1-5; D gene unclear. V shed 6 bases and J shed 4 bases, with 10 bases lying between them. CDR1 is DFQATT and CDR2 is SNEGSKA in the germline V gene (reference sequence). The CDR3 is made up of 12 amino acids. CDR3 nucleotides: TGCAGTGCCCCCGACACTAATCAGCCCCAGCATTTT. Translating gives CSAPDTNQPQHF.

The V gene is TRBV5-1, the J gene TRBJ2-1; TRBD2 agrees at 10 bases. The CDR3 has 15 residues. From germline, CDR1 is SGHRS and CDR2 YFSETQ. The ends lost 5 bases at V and 4 bases at J; junction bases unmatched: 6. CDR3 in amino acids: CASRKLAGTYNEQFF. The CDR3 bases are TGCGCCAGCAGGAAACTAGCGGGGACATACAATGAGCAGTTCTTC.

A few counts support this clonotype. The V gene is TRBV12-3 or TRBV12-4, the J gene TRBJ1-5; no clear D gene. The ends were cut back, 4 bases at V and 5 bases at J, with 12 bases in the middle. This CDR3 has 14 amino acids. Here the CDR3 reads CASSWGALDQPQHF. In DNA, the CDR3 is TGTGCCAGCAGTTGGGGTGCATTAGATCAGCCCCAGCATTTT.

The rearrangement uses TRBV7-6 and TRBJ2-3, with 7 nucleotides matching TRBD1. The length of the CDR3 is 16 residues. V shed 5 bases, J shed 0 bases, and the junction held 8 bases outside the gene matches. CDR1 is SGHVS and CDR2 is FNYEAQ in the germline V gene. CDR3 nucleotides: TGTGCCAGCAGCCGAGGGACAGCTACTAGCACAGATACGCAGTATTTT. Translation: CASSRGTATSTDTQYF.

CDR3 nucleotide sequence: TGCGCCAGCAGCTTGGGAGCTGAATACTCCTACAATGAGCAGTACTTC. Residues: CASSLGAEYSYNEQYF. The chain links TRBV5-1 to TRBJ2-1; no clear D gene. The J call is in doubt because the DNA end fits TRBJ2-7 better. CDR1 SGHRS and CDR2 YFSETQ come from the germline V gene. CDR3 length equals 16 residues.

The chain joins TRBV11-2 to TRBJ2-3; 10 bases line up with TRBD2. V lost 2 bases to trimming and J lost 8 bases; unmatched junction nucleotides: 10. Per germline, CDR1 SGHAT and CDR2 FQNNGV. This CDR3 has 16 amino acids. The CDR3 reads CASSLRASGGPATQYF. CDR3 DNA sequence: TGTGCCAGCAGCTTACGGGCTAGCGGGGGACCCGCTACGCAGTATTTT. The variable domain in full, completed from reference TRBV11-2 and TRBJ2-3, reads EAGVAQSPRYKIIEKRQSVAFWCNPISGHATLYWYQQILGQGPKLLIQFQNNGVVDDSQLPKDRFSAERLKGVDSTLKIQPAKLEDSAVYLCASSLRASGGPATQYFGPGTRLTVL.

The gene calls are TRBV6-1 and TRBJ1-2; TRBD1 matches at 7 bases. Germline lookup yields CDR1 MNHNS and CDR2 SASEGT. V lost 7 bases to trimming and J lost 3 bases; unmatched junction nucleotides: 14. The CDR3 runs 16 residues. The CDR3 nucleotides read TGTGCCAGCACCAAACGGACAGTCAGGGGGGACTATGGCTACACCTTC. This codes for CASTKRTVRGDYGYTF.

The chain couples TRBV2 to TRBJ2-4, with D perhaps TRBD1 or TRBD2 (7 bases each). Germline V CDR1 and CDR2: SNHLY, FYNNEI. Trimming took 6 bases from V and 0 from J, leaving 21 bases between them. CDR3 length equals 18 residues. The DNA of the CDR3 is TGTGCCAGCAGCCGACCCAGGGGGGGACAGATAGCCAAAAACATTCAGTACTTC. Protein: CASSRPRGGQIAKNIQYF.

The chain employs TRBV5-6 and TRBJ2-6; TRBD1 might be the D (6 bases). The germline V gene encodes CDR1 SGHDT and CDR2 YYEEEE. Deletions cut 2 bases from V and 4 bases from J, with 10 bases between. This CDR3 region has 15 residues. The CDR3 DNA sequence: TGTGCCAGCAGCTTTACAGGGCTAGGGGCCAACGTCCTGACTTTC. As protein: CASSFTGLGANVLTF.

This clonotype showed up many times. The gene calls are TRBV7-7 and TRBJ2-3; TRBD2 aligns across 11 bases. Trimming removed 0 bases from V and 0 bases from J; junction bases left unmatched: 8. The germline CDR1 and CDR2 sequences are SSHAT and FNYEAQ (reference sequence). The length of the CDR3 is 19 residues. CDR3 DNA sequence: TGTGCCAGCAGCTTAGCTCCGCGACTAGCGGGGTCTAGCACAGATACGCAGTATTTT. It translates to CASSLAPRLAGSSTDTQYF.

This sequence joins TRBV4-2 and TRBJ2-3; 9 bases are a match to TRBD2. The CDR3 has 18 amino acids. The V gene's germline CDR1 is LGHNA and CDR2 YNFKEQ. V shed 3 bases and J 0 bases; nucleotides not matched to a gene: 10. Here the CDR3 reads CASSQEVAGASSTDTQYF. In nucleotides, the CDR3 is TGTGCCAGCAGCCAGGAGGTAGCGGGGGCCTCTAGCACAGATACGCAGTATTTT.

This chain links TRBV10-3 with TRBJ1-1, with 9 nucleotides matching TRBD1. Per germline, CDR1 ENHRY and CDR2 SYGVKD. The CDR3 is 17 residues long. V gave up 2 bases and J gave up 5 bases; unmatched junction bases: 12. DNA for the CDR3: TGTGCCATCAGTGAGACCTATGGGACAGGGAGGAGTACTGAAGCTTTCTTT. It translates to CAISETYGTGRSTEAFF.

This chain uses TRBV6-1 with TRBJ2-7; a possible D gene is TRBD2 (7 bases). V shed 2 bases and J shed 4 bases, with 18 bases lying between them. The CDR3 totals 16 residues. Germline-derived CDR1 and CDR2 are MNHNS and SASEGT. CDR3 DNA: TGTGCCAGCAGTGAACGTTATCGGGGGGCGAAGTACGAGCAGTACTTC. This translates into CASSERYRGAKYEQYF.

The chain carries TRBV20-1 and TRBJ2-5, with TRBD2 identical over 11 bases. The length of the CDR3 is 13 residues. The V gene's germline CDR1 is DFQATT and CDR2 SNEGSKA (reference sequence). Trimming cost V 8 bases and J 3 bases; bases outside gene matches: 5. In nucleotides, the CDR3 is TGCAGTACTGGGACTAGCGGAAAAGAGACCCAGTACTTC. This encodes CSTGTSGKETQYF.

The chain carries TRBV10-3 and TRBJ2-3; 13 bases agree with TRBD2. CDR3 length: 19 residues. Germline assignment: CDR1 ENHRY and CDR2 SYGVKD. The V segment lost 0 bases and the J segment 1 base; nucleotides outside the gene matches: 7. In DNA form, the CDR3 reads TGTGCCATCAGTGAGTCGGCCGGACTAGCGGGGGCCCGCACAGATACGCAGTATTTT. It specifies CAISESAGLAGARTDTQYF.

There are a few counts of this clonotype. CDR3 loop: CSASFDRRSSYNSPLHF. The CDR3 DNA follows: TGCAGTGCTAGTTTTGACAGGAGGAGCTCCTATAATTCACCCCTCCACTTT. The chain uses TRBV20-1 and TRBJ1-6; D might be TRBD1 (6 bases). This CDR3 is built from 17 residues. In germline, CDR1 is DFQATT, CDR2 SNEGSKA (reference sequence). Trimming removed 3 bases at V and 0 bases at J, with 15 bases between.

The rearrangement joins TRBV20-1 to TRBJ2-7; D not certain. With 1 base removed from V and 6 bases from J, the gap between germline ends came to 7 bases. CDR3 size: 11 residues. The germline gives CDR1 DFQATT, CDR2 SNEGSKA (reference sequence). The CDR3 is CSARVGREQYF. The CDR3 DNA is TGCAGTGCTAGAGTTGGCCGCGAGCAGTACTTC.

This chain connects TRBV6-1 to TRBJ2-3; 8 bases align to TRBD1. Germline CDR1 is MNHNS and CDR2 is SASEGT. V lost 6 bases to trimming and J lost 2 bases; unmatched junction nucleotides: 7. This CDR3 spans 15 amino acids. The CDR3 loop is CASRTGTGPTDTQYF. The CDR3, as DNA: TGTGCCAGCAGGACCGGGACAGGCCCCACAGATACGCAGTATTTT.

The V call is TRBV27, the J call TRBJ2-3, with unresolved D. Trimming pared 3 bases from V and 0 bases from J, leaving 10 bases between. CDR3 length: 15 amino acids. The germline V gene has CDR1 MNHEY and CDR2 SMNVEV (reference sequence). CDR3 nucleotides: TGTGCCAGCAGTTTCCTCCTTGCGAGCACAGATACGCAGTATTTT. Protein sequence: CASSFLLASTDTQYF.

The chain combines TRBV4-2 with TRBJ2-3, with 8 bases aligning to TRBD2. V shed 0 bases and J 0 bases; nucleotides not matched to a gene: 8. Looked up from germline, CDR1 is LGHNA and CDR2 is YNFKEQ. The CDR3 consists of 18 residues. CDR3 amino acids: CASSQDGTSGLSTDTQYF. Written as DNA, the CDR3 is TGTGCCAGCAGCCAAGACGGTACTAGCGGACTCAGCACAGATACGCAGTATTTT.

The genes are TRBV9 and TRBJ2-3, with TRBD2 matching 11 bases. J gave up 0 bases and V 2 bases, and 8 bases lay outside the gene matches. Germline V CDR1 and CDR2: SGDLS, YYNGEE. CDR3 length: 18 amino acids. CDR3 amino acids: CASSVRGRLAGSTDTQYF. For the CDR3, the DNA is TGTGCCAGCAGCGTTAGGGGCCGACTAGCGGGAAGCACAGATACGCAGTATTTT. Full variable domain (outside the CDR3, taken from reference TRBV9 and TRBJ2-3): DSGVTQTPKHLITATGQRVTLRCSPRSGDLSVYWYQQSLDQGLQFLIQYYNGEERAKGNILERFSAQQFPDLHSELNLSSLELGDSALYFCASSVRGRLAGSTDTQYFGPGTRLTVL.

This clonotype has at least ten counts. The chain combines TRBV10-3 with TRBJ2-1, with a tentative D call TRBD1 (6 bases). Trimming left V 6 bases short and J 1 base short, with 13 bases between. The CDR3 has 15 amino acids. Germline values: CDR1 ENHRY, CDR2 SYGVKD. The CDR3 spells CAISASQGSYNEQFF. In DNA, the CDR3 is TGTGCCATCAGCGCCTCTCAGGGGTCCTACAATGAGCAGTTCTTC.

The chain carries TRBV20-1 and TRBJ2-7, with a weak D call TRBD1 (5 bases). Trimming removed 1 base from V and 10 bases from J, with 17 bases in between. This CDR3 contains 13 residues. Germline V gene sequence: CDR1 DFQATT, CDR2 SNEGSKA (reference sequence). The CDR3 DNA follows: TGCAGTGCTAGAGCAAAGGGGCTGATCGCCCAGTACTTC. Protein: CSARAKGLIAQYF.

The CDR3 region is CSANDDRENTEAFF. In DNA, the CDR3 is TGCAGTGCCAATGACGACAGGGAGAACACTGAAGCTTTCTTT. V usage is TRBV20-1 and J usage is TRBJ1-1; 7 bases fit TRBD1. V lost 6 bases and J lost 1; bases outside the gene matches: 8. Germline V gives CDR1 DFQATT, CDR2 SNEGSKA (reference sequence). The CDR3 loop spans 14 amino acids.

V usage is TRBV7-9 and J usage is TRBJ2-1, with a tentative D call TRBD2 (6 bases). In germline, CDR1 is SEHNR, CDR2 FQNEAQ (reference sequence). The CDR3 extends over 18 amino acids. The V end was cut by 0 bases, the J end by 8 bases, with 23 bases between. The CDR3 coding sequence is TGTGCCAGCAGCTTAGCGCATTCGCGGGATAGCTACAATGATGAGCAGTTCTTC. Translation gives CASSLAHSRDSYNDEQFF.

This clonotype was counted a few times. This rearrangement joins TRBV12-3 or TRBV12-4 to TRBJ2-7; 11 bases agree with TRBD1. The length of the CDR3 is 14 residues. The junction had 6 bases not matched to a gene; V was cut back by 5 bases and J by 6 bases. The CDR3 sequence: CASSLGTGGSEQYF. The DNA for the CDR3 is TGTGCCAGCAGTCTCGGGACAGGGGGAAGCGAGCAGTACTTC.